This is a list of T cell receptor beta chains from one sample in a study of T-cell memory formation after mild COVID-19. TCRdb used MiXCR to reprocess the 5' RACE reads, holding one entry per CDR3 protein. Seen here are around 530,000 distinct CDR3 sequences, about a fifth observed once, and the top ten hold under 8.5%. The sample comprised PBMCs or a T cell subset sorted from them (not recorded which). Receptor source: an adult woman who had mild COVID-19 (a few samples of this study predate the infection). Cell type and time point are not known. Both conserved end residues are part of each CDR3. The listing skips clone size in some rows; elsewhere it reads once, few, many or a size class.

TRBV6-5,few,CASRQGTFYEQYF
TRBV19,NA,CASRQTSGPYYEQYF
TRBV3-1,NA,CASSQVGNQPQHF
TRBV19,few,CASSSTRTSYEQYF
TRBV12-3/TRBV12-4,NA,CASSLGGIWSPLHF
TRBV24-1,few,CATSDWDINTGELFF
TRBV12-3/TRBV12-4,NA,CASSLLIVGEDGYTF
TRBV25-1,few,CASSESLAGGPGNEQFF
TRBV5-4,NA,CASSSNRITEAFF
TRBV29-1,few,CSVPAGTDTQYF
TRBV9,few,CASSPGPATDEFF
TRBV9,NA,CASSVRPGSSYEQYF
TRBV5-5,few,CASSLAENRGSPYGYTF
TRBV5-6,few,CASSSFVAKAYEQYF
TRBV6-1,NA,CASIPRGTYNSPLHF
TRBV7-9,few,CASWGGSGRASYEQYF
TRBV30,few,CAWSVNHRTVEQFF
TRBV3-1,few,CASSQSSGGHNEKLFF
TRBV6-2/TRBV6-3,few,CASSRTAPDTQYF
TRBV9,few,CASSVEGEGLNEQFF
TRBV24-1,few,CATSTDYGYTF
TRBV5-6,NA,CASSSGAGGTSNQPQHF
TRBV12-3/TRBV12-4,few,CASRPLRGAYGYTF
TRBV15,few,CATSSSGPEQFF
TRBV7-9,many,CASSVGANEKLFF
TRBV7-9,few,CASSQPGLAGDTQYF
TRBV11-2,NA,CASSSPSGARGYTF
TRBV29-1,few,CSVATGSNYGYTF
TRBV3-1,few,CASSQDRRQPQHF
TRBV20-1,NA,CSARDPSGGNTGELFF
TRBV7-9,NA,CASSFPGQGDGYTF
TRBV11-3,NA,CASSLDSAGTGNADTQYF
TRBV19,many,CASSPGTVSYEQYF
TRBV10-3,few,CAISESGAGGHNEQFF
TRBV3-1,NA,CASSLKTGALTGELFF
TRBV6-1,few,CASSEGSSPYYEQYF